This TCR beta chain was sequenced in a study of blood T cell repertoires in COVID-19. At the level of the study: Samples of COVID-19 (acute and convalescent) were obtained from the United States, Italy and Spain. Nucleic acid was either cDNA or gDNA, and it came from T cells, B-cell-depleted T cells, or PBMCs.

CDR3 length: 13 amino acids. Between the trimmed V and J ends, which lost 1 base and 14 bases, there was a span of 12 bases. The V gene's germline CDR1 is SGHDN and CDR2 FVKESK. Authors' processing steps: The authors estimated nucleated cell counts from reference gene primer amplification. Produced via immunoSEQ multiplex PCR; TCRdb's table is partial and in-frame only. The DNA was the basis for D and trimming; V, J and clone size are from that table. There are 150,000 to 200,000 clones in the sample; 87% occur only once, and roughly 1.6% lies in the top ten. V and J are TRBV14 and TRBJ1-6; D is perhaps TRBD1 (6 bases). The TCR sequence derives from a woman in her fifties or sixties with acute or convalescent COVID-19. The sample taken for sequencing was peripheral blood. The CDR3 spells CASSQATGLTLHF. Here the CDR3 DNA reads TGTGCCAGCAGCCAAGCGACAGGCTTGACCCTCCACTTT.